Listed below are T cell receptor beta chains from one sample, sequenced in a study of blood T cell repertoires in COVID-19. TCRdb's table, derived via immunoSEQ multiplex PCR, lists solely in-frame clones and lacks some. The sample consists of about 140,000 clones, roughly 84% of them appearing once. Sequencing used peripheral blood. These receptors were taken from a woman aged 60-75 years with acute or convalescent COVID-19. CDR3s include the opening cysteine and the closing phenylalanine or tryptophan. A D gene is named only where the DNA matches it firmly. Clone size is not always given. Where it is, it says once, few, many or a class for expanded clones.

d_call	j_call	v_call	clone_size	cdr3_aa	cdr3_nt
NA	TRBJ1-2	TRBV12-3/TRBV12-4	few	CASSLFRAEGYTF	TGTGCCAGCAGTTTGTTCAGGGCCGAGGGCTACACCTTC
TRBD1	TRBJ1-3	TRBV5-1	NA	CASSVSGGSGNTIYF	TGCGCCAGCAGCGTCTCAGGGGGCTCTGGAAACACCATATATTTT
NA	TRBJ2-3	TRBV4-1	NA	CASSQDRYTQYF	TGCGCCAGCAGCCAAGATCGGTATACGCAGTATTTT
NA	TRBJ2-7	TRBV27	NA	CASSLTGSYEQYF	TGTGCCAGCAGTTTAACAGGCTCCTACGAGCAGTACTTC
NA	TRBJ2-6	TRBV7-8	NA	CASSVPGTVLSGANVLTF	TGTGCCAGCAGCGTACCCGGAACAGTTCTGTCTGGGGCCAACGTCCTGACTTTC
NA	TRBJ1-3	TRBV19	NA	CASRGPIRGSGNTIYF	TGTGCCAGTAGGGGCCCCATCAGGGGTTCTGGAAACACCATATATTTT
NA	TRBJ2-3	TRBV20-1	NA	CSGRRGKEQYF	TGCAGTGGCAGGAGGGGTAAAGAGCAGTATTTT
TRBD1	TRBJ2-2	TRBV30	NA	CAWSPTGTVVRELFF	TGTGCCTGGAGTCCAACCGGGACAGTCGTCAGGGAGCTGTTTTTT
NA	TRBJ1-1	TRBV4-3	NA	CASSYTGNTEAFF	TGCGCCAGCAGCTATACAGGGAACACTGAAGCTTTCTTT
NA	TRBJ2-3	TRBV27	NA	CASRALSGGAYDAQYF	TGTGCCAGCAGAGCTCTTAGTGGCGGGGCTTACGACGCGCAGTATTTT
TRBD2	TRBJ2-7	TRBV28	NA	CASSFGGREYYEQYF	TGTGCCAGCAGTTTTGGTGGGAGGGAATACTACGAGCAGTACTTC
TRBD2	TRBJ2-1	TRBV11-2	NA	CASRPSPVREGYEQFF	TGTGCCAGCAGACCTTCCCCCGTTCGGGAGGGCTATGAGCAGTTCTTC
NA	TRBJ1-5	TRBV28	NA	CASTQGSGDQPQHF	TGTGCCAGCACCCAGGGGTCCGGGGACCAGCCCCAGCATTTT
NA	TRBJ2-1	TRBV21-1	NA	CASKQEFF	TGTGCCAGCAAACAGGAGTTCTTC
NA	TRBJ1-2	TRBV7-8	NA	CASSPRLFGYGYTF	TGTGCCAGCAGCCCTAGGCTGTTTGGTTATGGCTACACCTTC
NA	TRBJ2-5	TRBV23-1	NA	CASSQSIWGVEETQYF	TGCGCCAGCAGTCAATCTATTTGGGGGGTGGAAGAGACCCAGTACTTC
NA	TRBJ1-1	TRBV6-5	NA	CASTAGARAFF	TGTGCCAGCACCGCAGGGGCCAGGGCTTTCTTT
NA	TRBJ1-2	TRBV14	few	CASSPLEGDYGYTF	TGTGCCAGCAGCCCCTTAGAAGGGGATTATGGCTACACCTTC
NA	TRBJ2-3	TRBV5-8	NA	CASSLREPDTQYF	TGTGCCAGCAGCTTGCGGGAGCCAGATACGCAGTATTTT
NA	TRBJ1-2	TRBV29-1	NA	CSVGGSNGYTF	TGCAGCGTTGGAGGATCGAATGGCTACACCTTC
NA	TRBJ1-3	TRBV9	NA	CASSVAGSSGNTIYF	TGTGCCAGCAGCGTAGCCGGGAGCAGTGGAAACACCATATATTTT
NA	TRBJ2-7	TRBV7-2	few	CASSLVGGGAYEQYF	TGTGCCAGCAGCTTAGTCGGCGGAGGAGCATACGAGCAGTACTTC
NA	TRBJ2-5	TRBV5-1	NA	CASSLALGDLTQYF	TGCGCCAGCAGCTTGGCCCTCGGGGATTTGACCCAGTACTTC
NA	TRBJ2-7	TRBV27	NA	CASSFRGESYEQYF	TGTGCCAGCAGTTTCCGCGGAGAGTCCTACGAGCAGTACTTC
TRBD2	TRBJ2-1	TRBV19	NA	CASSNQGGVYNEQFF	TGTGCCAGTAGTAATCAGGGAGGGGTCTACAATGAGCAGTTCTTC
TRBD1	TRBJ1-2	TRBV7-2	NA	CASSLDREVGYTF	TGTGCCAGCAGCCTGGACAGGGAAGTTGGCTACACCTTC
TRBD2	TRBJ2-1	TRBV5-1	few	CASSPGLAGENEQFF	TGCGCCAGCAGCCCGGGACTAGCGGGAGAGAATGAGCAGTTCTTC
NA	TRBJ2-7	TRBV24-1	once	CATSRGYEQYF	TGTGCCACCAGCAGGGGCTACGAGCAGTACTTC
NA	TRBJ1-5	TRBV10-3	NA	CAIRSPGDNQPQHF	TGTGCCATCAGGTCTCCAGGGGACAATCAGCCCCAGCATTTT
NA	TRBJ1-1	TRBV19	few	CASAKSTEAFF	TGTGCCAGTGCGAAGAGCACTGAAGCTTTCTTT
NA	TRBJ2-3	TRBV7-6	few	CASSLAAGVADTQYF	TGTGCCAGCAGCTTAGCGGCAGGGGTGGCAGATACGCAGTATTTT
NA	TRBJ2-5	TRBV9	NA	CASSVGRGPYQETQYF	TGTGCCAGCAGCGTAGGCAGGGGTCCGTACCAAGAGACCCAGTACTTC
TRBD1	TRBJ1-4	TRBV3-1/TRBV3-2	once	CASSLGQANEKLFF	TGTGCCAGCAGCCTCGGACAGGCTAATGAAAAACTGTTTTTT
NA	TRBJ2-7	TRBV27	NA	CASSLSGYIYEQYF	TGTGCCAGCAGTCTCTCAGGGTATATCTACGAGCAGTACTTC
NA	TRBJ2-1	TRBV2	NA	CASSEGGGHNEQFF	TGTGCCAGCAGTGAAGGGGGCGGCCACAATGAGCAGTTCTTC
TRBD1	TRBJ2-5	TRBV2	NA	CASSWDRSGLETQYF	TGTGCCAGCAGTTGGGACAGGAGTGGTTTGGAGACCCAGTACTTC
NA	TRBJ2-3	TRBV14	once	CASSQGAGIADTQYF	TGTGCCAGCAGCCAAGGGGCAGGGATTGCAGATACGCAGTATTTT
NA	TRBJ2-2	TRBV11-2	NA	CASSLLRAGELFF	TGTGCCAGCAGCTTACTCCGGGCCGGGGAGCTGTTTTTT
NA	TRBJ2-1	TRBV11-2	NA	CASSLVGSSRAEQFF	TGTGCCAGCAGCTTAGTCGGGTCATCCAGGGCTGAGCAGTTCTTC
TRBD1	TRBJ2-2	TRBV30	few	CAWSHYRGTGELFF	TGTGCCTGGAGTCACTACAGGGGCACCGGGGAGCTGTTTTTT
NA	TRBJ2-1	TRBV10-3	NA	CATLYPAANEQFF	TGTGCCACCTTATACCCCGCGGCCAATGAGCAGTTCTTC
TRBD2	TRBJ2-2	TRBV30	NA	CAWRFYFSGANTGELFF	TGTGCCTGGAGGTTCTACTTTAGCGGGGCGAACACCGGGGAGCTGTTTTTT
TRBD1	TRBJ1-6	TRBV19	NA	CASSKKRPWDSSSYNSPLHF	TGTGCCAGTAGCAAAAAAAGGCCATGGGACAGCAGCTCCTATAATTCACCCCTCCACTTT
NA	TRBJ2-6	TRBV19	NA	CASQDRSRSGANVLTF	TGTGCCAGTCAAGACAGGAGCCGCTCTGGGGCCAACGTCCTGACTTTC
NA	TRBJ2-1	TRBV10-3	NA	CAIRGPYSGEQFF	TGTGCCATCAGAGGACCTTACAGCGGTGAGCAGTTCTTC
TRBD1	TRBJ2-7	TRBV2	NA	CASSRQGSVYEQYF	TGTGCCAGCAGCCGACAGGGATCCGTCTACGAGCAGTACTTC
NA	TRBJ1-5	TRBV7-8	NA	CASSLARGNQPQHF	TGTGCCAGCAGCTTAGCGCGGGGAAATCAGCCCCAGCATTTT
NA	TRBJ1-3	TRBV24-1	NA	CATSDQLGNTIYF	TGTGCCACCAGTGATCAACTGGGAAACACCATATATTTT
TRBD2	TRBJ2-5	TRBV24-1	NA	CATSEGSGRAGETQYF	TGTGCCACCAGTGAAGGGAGCGGGAGGGCCGGGGAGACCCAGTACTTC
TRBD2	TRBJ2-7	TRBV28	NA	CASRTSNTYEQYF	TGTGCCAGCAGGACTAGCAACACCTACGAGCAGTACTTC
TRBD1	TRBJ2-3	TRBV30	NA	CAWWTGYGDTQYF	TGTGCCTGGTGGACAGGGTACGGAGATACGCAGTATTTT
TRBD1	TRBJ2-6	TRBV2	NA	CASSGDGLGQIRANVLTF	TGTGCCAGCAGTGGAGACGGCTTGGGACAGATTAGGGCCAACGTCCTGACTTTC
NA	TRBJ2-5	TRBV2	few	CASRVTRGGSETQYF	TGTGCCAGCAGAGTCACCCGCGGCGGGTCAGAGACCCAGTACTTC
TRBD1	TRBJ1-2	TRBV4-2	NA	CASSQEGGTGGKYGYTF	TGTGCCAGCAGCCAAGAAGGGGGGACAGGGGGTAAATATGGCTACACCTTC
NA	TRBJ2-1	TRBV11-3	NA	CASSLGGHSYNEQFF	TGTGCCAGCAGCTTAGGAGGGCATTCCTACAATGAGCAGTTCTTC
NA	TRBJ2-7	TRBV12-5	NA	CASGLPQSSGYEQYF	TGTGCTAGTGGTTTGCCACAGAGTAGCGGCTACGAGCAGTACTTC
NA	TRBJ1-5	TRBV7-2	NA	CASSLQAGPNQPQHF	TGTGCCAGCAGCTTACAGGCAGGGCCTAATCAGCCCCAGCATTTT
TRBD2	TRBJ2-7	TRBV7-9	NA	CASSLVAGEQYF	TGTGCCAGCAGCTTAGTAGCGGGGGAGCAGTACTTC
TRBD2	TRBJ2-7	TRBV28	few	CASRSPGGLEQYF	TGTGCCAGCAGATCGCCGGGAGGCCTTGAGCAGTACTTC